These 8 T cell receptor beta chains originate from one sample sequenced in a study of tumor-infiltrating lymphocytes in primary liver carcinoma. The authors made TCR beta cDNA from 500 ng total RNA with a constant-region primer. Slightly modified ARM-PCR with three nested multiplex PCR rounds yielded TCR beta libraries. TRBV1-TRBV30 forward primers and a C-beta reverse primer were used in the first two PCR rounds, which each ran for about 10 cycles. TCRdb analysed the multiplex PCR reads with MiXCR anew, one entry per CDR3 protein. The table lists fewer than 350,000 distinct CDR3 sequences, about 62% of them singletons. The authors took blood RNA from unsorted whole blood and also extracted germline DNA. Sequencing used peripheral blood. These receptors originate from a man between 35 and 55 years old with primary liver carcinoma and hepatitis B virus infection.

Details on this clonotype: One end of the junction fails to match germline, which may point to a read error. This chain uses TRBV6-5 with TRBJ2-1; TRBD1 agrees at 7 bases. CDR1 and CDR2 from the germline V gene are MNHEY and SVGAGI. The CDR3 is 15 amino acids. CDR3 sequence reads: CANLGRTGRTNERFF. CDR3 DNA: TGTGCCAACCTTGGACGGACAGGTAGAACTAATGAGCGGTTCTTC.

This clonotype was found a few times. V usage is TRBV5-6 and J usage is TRBJ1-1; a possible D gene is TRBD1 (5 bases). Germline lookup yields CDR1 SGHDT and CDR2 YYEEEE. V was shortened by 0 bases and J by 11 bases, with 17 bases between the two germline ends. The CDR3 is 14 amino acids. CDR3 in DNA: TGTGCCAGCAGCTTGGGGCAGGGATCCACCAAGGCTTTCTTT. Translated, it gives CASSLGQGSTKAFF.

As to this clonotype: A much larger clonotype is one base distant, so this may be a read error. This sequence joins TRBV6-2 or TRBV6-3 and TRBJ2-7; TRBD2 agrees at 7 bases. Trimming took 2 bases from V and 6 from J; bases not matched to a gene: 7. The germline V gene encodes CDR1 MNHEY and CDR2 SVGEGT. The CDR3 contains 14 residues. CDR3 coding DNA: TGTGCCAGCAGTTACAACCCTACGGGGGGCGAGCAGTACTTC. This encodes CASSYNPTGGEQYF.

The chain joins TRBV11-2 to TRBJ2-3; 9 bases agree with TRBD2. J was trimmed by 6 bases and V by 3 bases; bases with no gene match: 7. The CDR3 covers 15 residues. Germline assignment: CDR1 SGHAT and CDR2 FQNNGV. DNA of the CDR3: TGTGCCAGCAGCTTGGGGATAGCGGGAGTGGATACGCAGTATTTT. As protein: CASSLGIAGVDTQYF.

Comment on this clonotype: This may be a read error: a much more frequent sequence differs by one nucleotide. This chain connects TRBV4-2 to TRBJ2-7; TRBD2 aligns across 11 bases. CDR1 is LGHNA, CDR2 YNFKEQ, per germline. The CDR3 totals 17 residues. In DNA, the CDR3 is TGTGCCAGCAGTGAATTAGCGGGAGGGGGGCCCCTTTACGAGCGGTACTTC. It translates to CASSELAGGGPLYERYF.

To note about this clonotype: Since a much larger clone is just one base distant, this may be a read error. The chain uses TRBV4-1 and TRBJ2-1; D uncertain. Germline V gene lookup returns CDR1 MGHRA and CDR2 YSYEKL. CDR3 length equals 13 residues. DNA of the CDR3: TGCGCCAGCAGCACCACCCCCTCTAATGAGCAGCTCTTC. Amino acids: CASSTTPSNEQLF.

The chain combines TRBV9 with TRBJ2-5; 7 nucleotides align to TRBD2. The trim removed 3 bases at V and 0 bases at J, leaving 2 bases unmatched. Germline CDR1 reads SGDLS; CDR2 reads YYNGEE. The CDR3 is 14 residues long. Written as DNA, the CDR3 is TGTGCCAGCAGCGCCGGGGGGTACCAAGAGACCCAGTACTTC. This sequence encodes CASSAGGYQETQYF.

This sequence joins TRBV4-3 and TRBJ2-7; TRBD1 agrees at 10 bases. The V gene's germline CDR1 is LGHNA and CDR2 YSLEER. The CDR3 is 15 residues long. This CDR3 reads CANSQDSGTGDEQYF. DNA for the CDR3: TGCGCTAACAGCCAAGATTCGGGGACAGGGGACGAGCAGTACTTC.